The entry that follows covers one TCR beta chain sequence. In this sample, this clonotype turned up a few times. Its antigen is currently not known. Base-call qualities are not available, and no considerably larger clone is one nucleotide away. These data originate in a study of response to subunit inactivated influenza vaccine (dated by TCRdb to the late 2010s). Background for the entire study: Deep quantitative profiling of the T cell receptor repertoire was used in the study to follow responses to a trivalent subunit inactivated influenza vaccine. The study at large found these results: It was suggested by the authors that each seasonal influenza vaccination may recruit only a limited number of new T cells.

Receptors were amplified or captured by RT-PCR. The reads were generated on an Illumina HiSeq 2500. TCRdb reanalyzed the raw reads on its own, using fastp at Q25 for trimming and MiXCR for clone calling, and kept in-frame beta chains. Entries that share a CDR3 protein sequence are merged under the most common genes and DNA. The sample data list around 190,000 distinct CDR3 sequences, and 9.2% of these were observed just once. The biggest ten clones account for roughly a tenth of the sample. This sample comprised non-naive T cells sorted from PBMCs, obtained on the day of vaccination. The cell subset or site label on this specimen signifies: memory T cell fraction. This TCR was recovered from a man aged 45-65 years who received an inactivated influenza vaccine. Donor details come from another sample of the same person, matched by shared clones.

The sequenced DNA is TGTGCCAGCAGCCAAGAAGCGGGAGGGCTGTACGAGCAGTACTTC. Its product reads: CASSQEAGGLYEQYF. The sequence links TRBV4-2 to TRBJ2-7; the junction holds 10 bases that match TRBD2. Spanning cysteine to phenylalanine, the CDR3 consists of 15 amino acids. The entry retains the CDR3 DNA only, 45 bases that are in frame from base 1. CDR1 LGHNA and CDR2 YNFKEQ are derived from the germline V gene. Compared with germline, V lacks 0 bases and J lacks 4 bases; bases without a gene match: 3.